This T cell receptor (beta chain) was sequenced for a study of T cell responses to AZD1222 COVID-19 vaccine. Study conclusions and caveats: Unmutated variant regions are reportedly targeted by nearly half of spike-specific TCRs. The breadth and depth of Spike-specific TCRs increased once two AZD1222 doses had been given.

As to this clone: No antigen is known for it.

Using immunoSEQ multiplex PCR, the repertoire was profiled, and TCRdb retains in-frame clones only, with some absent. Of about 120,000 clones listed, 75% to 90% are singletons. J was trimmed by 6 bases and V by 1 base; bases with no gene match: 1. Germline assignment: CDR1 KGHSH and CDR2 LQKENI. CDR3 length: 15 amino acids. Second-dose schedules of about 4 or about 12 weeks were combined. The V and J genes are TRBV18 and TRBJ2-2, with 11 bases fitting TRBD1. This specimen was peripheral blood, taken 28 days after the second AZD1222 dose. The receptor was isolated from an adult who received the AZD1222 COVID-19 vaccine. The CDR3 is CASSPRGQGAGELFF. DNA of the CDR3: TGTGCCAGCTCACCACGGGGACAGGGGGCCGGGGAGCTGTTTTTT.